This TCR beta chain appears in the sequencing data of a study of shared clonotypes between healthy human individuals. Generated by immunoSEQ multiplex PCR, the TCRdb table keeps only in-frame clones and is missing some. The sample holds about 820,000 clones, 80% to 95% seen once. A remark on this clone: Its antigen is not known.

Naive CD8 cells comprised CD45RO-negative, CCR7-positively selected cells, excluding terminally differentiated effector memory CD45RA+ cells. Recent acute infections and vaccinations were absent in the healthy HIV-negative adult donors. Every donor, a Caucasian adult, lived in Nashville, Tennessee. The CDR3 is 16 amino acids. V lost 2 bases to trimming and J lost 1 base, with 14 bases between them. Germline V gene data show CDR1 as MNHNS and CDR2 as SASEGT. Notes on the study in general: Generally, estimated richness proved larger in naive subsets than it did in memory subsets.

The chain uses TRBV6-1 and TRBJ1-1; possibly TRBD1 for D (5 bases). The specimen sequenced was naive CD8+ T cells sorted from blood. The TCR sequence derives from a man aged 25-45 years in good health. The DNA for the CDR3 is TGTGCCAGCAGTGAATGGGGTGGGGACCGGAACACTGAAGCTTTCTTT. Protein sequence: CASSEWGGDRNTEAFF.